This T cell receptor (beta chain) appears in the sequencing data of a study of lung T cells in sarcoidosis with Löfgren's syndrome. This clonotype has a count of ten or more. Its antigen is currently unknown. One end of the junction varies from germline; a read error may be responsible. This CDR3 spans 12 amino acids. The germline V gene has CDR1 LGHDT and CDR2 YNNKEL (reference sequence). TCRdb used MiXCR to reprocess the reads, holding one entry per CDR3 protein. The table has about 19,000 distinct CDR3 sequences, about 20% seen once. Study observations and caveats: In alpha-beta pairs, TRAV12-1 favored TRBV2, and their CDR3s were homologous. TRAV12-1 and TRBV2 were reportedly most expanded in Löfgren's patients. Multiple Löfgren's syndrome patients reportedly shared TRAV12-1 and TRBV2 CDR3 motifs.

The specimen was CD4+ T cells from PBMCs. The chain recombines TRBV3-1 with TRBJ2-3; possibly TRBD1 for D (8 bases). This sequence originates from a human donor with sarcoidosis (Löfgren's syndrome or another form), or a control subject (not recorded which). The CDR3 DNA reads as TGTGCCAGCAGCCAAGAACAGGGGGGGTCCGCGTTT. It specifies CASSQEQGGSAF.